Below, 4 T cell receptor beta chains from the same sample are listed, as sequenced in a study of T cells in Graves' hyperthyroidism and ophthalmopathy. Template material for amplifying TCR beta CDR3 regions consisted of RNA transcripts. A first-round RT-PCR of the TCR CDR3 used the HTBI primer set. Each CDR3 protein gets one entry after TCRdb re-called the multiplex PCR reads with MiXCR. The sample contains about 380,000 distinct CDR3 sequences, around 14% of which appear only once. Sequencing was carried out using blood. The origin of the receptors is a woman in her sixties or seventies with Graves' hyperthyroidism.

This clonotype was observed many times. The rearrangement uses TRBV5-1 and TRBJ2-5; D not resolved. V lost 3 bases, J lost 5 bases, and 11 bases lay in between. This CDR3 comprises 13 residues. CDR1 SGHRS and CDR2 YFSETQ come from the germline V gene. Written as DNA, the CDR3 is TGCGCCAGCAGCTCATCTTCGATGGAGACCCAGTACTTC. Translation: CASSSSSMETQYF.

This clonotype was picked up a small number of times. The chain recombines TRBV7-9 with TRBJ1-1; perhaps TRBD1 as D (5 bases). Looked up from germline, CDR1 is SEHNR and CDR2 is FQNEAQ (reference sequence). The V end lost 5 bases, the J end lost 1 base, and 14 bases lay between the germline ends. The CDR3 loop spans 15 amino acids. CDR3 sequence reads: CASSPPGRSNTEAFF. The CDR3 DNA reads as TGTGCCAGCAGCCCCCCGGGACGGTCGAACACTGAAGCTTTCTTT. Combining the CDR3 with reference TRBV7-9 and TRBJ1-1 gives the whole variable domain DTGVSQNPRHKITKRGQNVTFRCDPISEHNRLYWYRQTLGQGPEFLTYFQNEAQLEKSRLLSDRFSAERPKGSFSTLEIQRTEQGDSAMYLCASSPPGRSNTEAFFGQGTRLTVV.

The chain joins TRBV2 to TRBJ2-7; D ambiguous. The germline V and J ends were trimmed by 7 bases and 9 bases, with 13 bases remaining between them. CDR1 SNHLY and CDR2 FYNNEI come from the germline V gene. There are 11 residues in the CDR3. The CDR3 is CASNGHPGQYF. The CDR3 nucleotides are TGTGCCAGCAACGGGCACCCCGGGCAGTACTTC.

In this sample, this clonotype turned up a few times. The chain links TRBV27 to TRBJ2-2; D gene ambiguous. The CDR3 consists of 12 residues. The ends were cut back, 2 bases at V and 5 bases at J, with 3 bases in the middle. Germline V gene lookup returns CDR1 MNHEY and CDR2 SMNVEV (reference sequence). The CDR3 coding sequence is TGTGCCAGCAGTTTAATGACCGGGGAGCTGTTTTTT. Translated, it gives CASSLMTGELFF.